This is a list of T cell receptor beta chains from one sample in a study of T cell clones after liver transplantation. Assay used: immunoSEQ multiplex PCR; TCRdb lists only in-frame clones, some missing. The profile covers fewer than 85,000 clones, with less than 85% appearing a single time and about 2.5% taken by the ten largest. The input for sequencing was CD4+ T cells from blood, taken at the 22-month timepoint. The receptor source for this set is a human patient who received a liver transplant. Part of the T cells may come from the graft donor. CDR3s include the opening cysteine and the closing phenylalanine or tryptophan. The order of the fields is J gene, V gene, clone size, D gene, CDR3 DNA, CDR3 protein. D genes are given only for firm matches. Not all rows give a size; the values are once, few, many and, for expanded clones, a class.

>TRBJ1-2|TRBV7-5|-|-
TGTGTCAGAAGCTTTGTACAGGGCCCCCTTGACTATGGCTACACCTTC
CVRSFVQGPLDYGYTF
>TRBJ1-6|TRBV5-4|once|-
TGTGCCAGCAGCTGGACCGGGGGGGGAGGTTCACCCCTCCACTTT
CASSWTGGGGSPLHF
>TRBJ2-2|TRBV2|-|-
TGTGCCAGCAGTGAATCCTGGGGGGTTGGGGCCGGGGAGCTGTTTTTT
CASSESWGVGAGELFF
>TRBJ2-3|TRBV5-3|-|TRBD1
TGTGCCAGAAGCTCTGCCCGACAGGGGACAGATACGCAGTATTTT
CARSSARQGTDTQYF
>TRBJ1-2|TRBV2|-|-
TGTGCCATATACCAAACAAACTATGGCTACACCTTC
CAIYQTNYGYTF
>TRBJ1-1|TRBV19|few|-
TGTGCCAGTAGTATAGATCAACCGACGAACACTGAAGCTTTCTTT
CASSIDQPTNTEAFF
>TRBJ2-5|TRBV2|-|-
TGTGCCAGCAGTGAACGTTTGAGCGGCGAGACCCAGTACTTC
CASSERLSGETQYF
>TRBJ1-2|TRBV7-2|few|-
TGTGCCAGCAGCTTAGTGTTTCGGCAGCTCTATGGCTACACCTTC
CASSLVFRQLYGYTF
>TRBJ1-1|TRBV29-1|once|TRBD1
TGCAGCGTGGGGACAGGGGGCCTCACTGAAGCTTTCTTT
CSVGTGGLTEAFF
>TRBJ2-2|TRBV7-8|-|TRBD2
TGTGCCAGCAGCCCCATTGGGACTAGCGGGAACACCGGGGAGCTGTTTTTT
CASSPIGTSGNTGELFF
>TRBJ2-7|TRBV7-2|-|TRBD2
TGTGCCAGCAGCTGGCCGGGACTAGCGGGGGGGCCCTACGAGCAGTACTTC
CASSWPGLAGGPYEQYF
>TRBJ2-7|TRBV11-2|-|-
TGTGCCAGCAGCTTGCGTGACAACACCTACGAGCAGTACTTC
CASSLRDNTYEQYF
>TRBJ2-7|TRBV18|few|-
TGTGCCAGCTCACCACGGCGGAGCTCCTACGAGCAGTACTTC
CASSPRRSSYEQYF
>TRBJ2-3|TRBV29-1|once|TRBD2
TGCAGCGTGGAAAAGACTAGCTCCCCAACGCAGTATTTT
CSVEKTSSPTQYF
>TRBJ2-2|TRBV7-2|-|-
TGTGCCAGCAGCCCCTCACAGGGGGAGCTGTTTTTT
CASSPSQGELFF
>TRBJ2-5|TRBV7-9|-|TRBD1
TGTGCCAGCAGCTTCACCCCTGACAGGGCCGAGACCCAGTACTTC
CASSFTPDRAETQYF
>TRBJ2-7|TRBV27|-|-
TGTGCCAGCAGGGACCTACAGGGTTTCTGGCGGGAGCGGGGCTACGAGCAGTACTTC
CASRDLQGFWRERGYEQYF
>TRBJ2-5|TRBV7-2|-|TRBD2
TGTGCCAGCAGCTTAGCTCAGCGGGGGGGTTTAGAGACCCAGTACTTC
CASSLAQRGGLETQYF
>TRBJ1-3|TRBV7-6|-|-
TGTGCCAGCAGCTTAGGCTCAGGGGCCTCTGGAAACACCATATATTTT
CASSLGSGASGNTIYF
>TRBJ2-1|TRBV19|few|-
TGTGCCAGTAGGGTCCTTAGCTCCTACAATGAGCAGTTCTTC
CASRVLSSYNEQFF
>TRBJ2-2|TRBV23-1|-|-
TGCGCCAGCAGTCGAGCTAGTGGTTTTGTCCGGGAGCTGTTTTTT
CASSRASGFVRELFF
>TRBJ2-5|TRBV5-5|-|TRBD2
TGTGCCAGCAGCACGGGGGGGACCCAGTACTTC
CASSTGGTQYF
>TRBJ1-1|TRBV29-1|-|TRBD1
TGCAGCGTTGAGGGGACAGGGGTGAACACTGAAGCTTTCTTT
CSVEGTGVNTEAFF
>TRBJ1-1|TRBV2|-|-
TGTGCCAGCAGGGTGACTCCCAAAGGAGCTTTCTTT
CASRVTPKGAFF
>TRBJ2-5|TRBV21-1|-|-
TGTGCCAGCAGCAAAGAGGGCACTAGCGGGGGGGCCTTGGAGACCCAGTACTTC
CASSKEGTSGGALETQYF
>TRBJ1-2|TRBV6-4|-|-
TGTGCCAGCAGTGCCACCGGGACGGCAAACACCTATGGCTACACCTTC
CASSATGTANTYGYTF
>TRBJ2-5|TRBV11-2|-|-
TGTGCCAGCACCCTCTATAGTGAGACCCAGTACTTC
CASTLYSETQYF
>TRBJ2-2|TRBV7-2|-|-
TGTGTCGGAGGGTCCGACAGGCCCGACACCGGGGAGCTGTTTTTT
CVGGSDRPDTGELFF
>TRBJ2-7|TRBV4-2|few|TRBD1
TGTGCCAGCAGCCAAGTGGACCGGGACAGAGCCTACGAGCAGTACTTC
CASSQVDRDRAYEQYF
>TRBJ1-2|TRBV6-5|-|-
TGTGCCAGCAGGGGACCGCGTAACTATGGCTACACCTTC
CASRGPRNYGYTF
>TRBJ2-3|TRBV5-4|-|TRBD2
TGTGCCAGCAGCCTCGCGGGAGTCGCGGATACGCAGTATTTT
CASSLAGVADTQYF
>TRBJ1-4|TRBV6-5|few|-
TGTGCCAGCAGTTACAGGGTGGGGGGTGAAAAACTGTTTTTT
CASSYRVGGEKLFF
>TRBJ1-2|TRBV11-2|once|-
TGTGCCAGCAGCCTACCCGGACAGCTCGTTATCTATGGCTACACCTTC
CASSLPGQLVIYGYTF
>TRBJ2-5|TRBV4-2|-|TRBD2
TGTGCCAGCAGCCAAGTTTATAACGGGAGGTGGGGAGAGACCCAGTACTTC
CASSQVYNGRWGETQYF
>TRBJ1-4|TRBV5-1|-|-
TGCGCCAGCAGCTTGGGCTCCGGGGGCGTTAATGAAAAACTGTTTTTT
CASSLGSGGVNEKLFF
>TRBJ2-4|TRBV30|-|-
TGTGCCTGGAGCGGCGGGGGCGTTGCCAAAAACATTCAGTACTTC
CAWSGGGVAKNIQYF
>TRBJ1-5|TRBV7-3|-|-
TGTGCCAGCAGCTCGACAGGCGGCAATCAGCCCCAGCATTTT
CASSSTGGNQPQHF
>TRBJ2-7|TRBV6-5|-|TRBD1
TGTGCCAGCAGCGGGGGGACAGGGTCCTTATACGAGCAGTACTTC
CASSGGTGSLYEQYF
>TRBJ2-5|TRBV15|-|-
TGTGCCACCAGCAGGGGGGGCGAACAGACCCAGTACTTC
CATSRGGEQTQYF
>TRBJ1-5|TRBV7-2|-|TRBD1
TGTGCCAGCAGCCCACAGGGGGCCGATCAGCCCCAGCATTTT
CASSPQGADQPQHF
>TRBJ2-5|TRBV9|-|-
TGTGCCAGCAGCGTACGGTTCGCAGAGACCCAGTACTTC
CASSVRFAETQYF
>TRBJ2-7|TRBV7-3|-|TRBD2
TGTGCCAGCAGCAAGGGACTAGAACCCTACGAGCAGTACTTC
CASSKGLEPYEQYF
>TRBJ2-2|TRBV7-3|once|TRBD1
TGTGCCAGCAGCTTACGAGGGGACAGGAGGAGAGGCACCGGGGAGCTGTTTTTT
CASSLRGDRRRGTGELFF
>TRBJ2-7|TRBV7-8|-|TRBD1
TGTGCCAGCAGCTTAGCCCGACAGGGTCCCTACGAGCAGTACTTC
CASSLARQGPYEQYF
>TRBJ2-7|TRBV15|-|-
TGTGCCACCAGCAGAGATCGCACAGTCTCCTACGAGCAGTACTTC
CATSRDRTVSYEQYF
>TRBJ2-7|TRBV28|-|TRBD1
TGTGCCAGCTACACCCGGGACAGGGTTTACGAGCAGTACTTC
CASYTRDRVYEQYF
>TRBJ2-5|TRBV12-5|-|TRBD1
TGTGCTAGCGGACAGGGGCAAGAGACCCAGTACTTC
CASGQGQETQYF
>TRBJ2-1|TRBV30|-|TRBD2
TGTGCCTGGAATAGCGGGAGGGCCTACAATGAGCAGTTCTTC
CAWNSGRAYNEQFF
>TRBJ2-1|TRBV12-1|-|-
TGTGCCAGCAGCTCAGCAAGACTAGCTTACAATGAGCAGTTCTTC
CASSSARLAYNEQFF
>TRBJ2-2|TRBV7-9|-|TRBD1
TGTGCCAGCAGAGAAGACAGGGGGAACACCGGGGAGCTGTTTTTT
CASREDRGNTGELFF
>TRBJ1-6|TRBV7-3|-|-
TGTGCCAGCAGCCGACAGGACAATTCACCCCTCCACTTT
CASSRQDNSPLHF
>TRBJ2-2|TRBV18|once|TRBD1
TGTGCCAGCTCACCAAGACAGGGATTTCGCGGGGAGCTGTTTTTT
CASSPRQGFRGELFF